This TCR beta chain is drawn from a study of shared clonotypes between healthy human individuals. Study context: A couple of women and a few men aged 18 to 49 made up the donors. Overall study findings and caveats: A limitation of the genetic and exposure-history diversity represented arose from few donors.

This clone turned up a few times. The target antigen is unknown. Other DNA sequences within the sample encode an identical CDR3. The genomic DNA of each subset was split evenly across several immunoSEQ plates. Source study methods: ImmunoSEQ junction-only sequences lacked quality scores, so their filtering differed. Measured with immunoSEQ multiplex PCR; TCRdb has only the in-frame clones, and not every one. V and J calls and clone size follow that table, whereas D and trimming were derived from the DNA. The repertoire holds about 460,000 clones, with approximately 80% as singletons. The sequence derives from a woman aged 35 to 49 in good health. Some clones in this sample may be carry-over from other donors' samples. The source material was PBMCs.

The CDR3 is CASSLTGGSYEQYF. CDR3 bases: TGTGCCAGCAGCTTAACCGGCGGGAGTTACGAGCAGTACTTC. V is TRBV7-3 and J is TRBJ2-7, with TRBD2 identical over 7 bases. In germline, CDR1 is SGHTA, CDR2 FQGTGA. V lost 0 bases to trimming and J lost 4 bases; unmatched junction nucleotides: 3. CDR3 size: 14 residues.